The 26 T cell receptor beta chains reported below all come from one sample, sequenced in a study of T cells in Graves' hyperthyroidism and ophthalmopathy. Researchers took RNA transcripts and amplified the TCR beta CDR3 regions from them. The HTBI set primed first-round TCR CDR3 RT-PCR. TCRdb ran MiXCR on the multiplex PCR reads and lists one entry per CDR3 protein. The sample records 400,000 to 550,000 distinct CDR3 sequences, about an eighth being singletons. Sequencing used blood. The receptor source for this set is a woman younger than 35 with Graves' hyperthyroidism.

This clonotype was observed at least ten times. The chain uses TRBV10-2 and TRBJ2-7; 10 nucleotides match TRBD2. The CDR3 spans 13 residues. The germline V gene has CDR1 WSHSY and CDR2 SAAADI. The J segment lost 3 bases and the V segment lost 7 bases, leaving 3 bases of the junction unmatched. CDR3 DNA: TGCGCCAGCAACCTAGCGGGAGACTACGAGCAGTACGTC. Translating gives CASNLAGDYEQYV.

This clonotype was detected only a few times. The chain couples TRBV3-1 to TRBJ2-1; tentative D call: TRBD2 (5 bases). CDR3 length equals 11 residues. From germline, CDR1 is LGHDT and CDR2 YNNKEL (reference sequence). V was shortened by 4 bases and J by 12 bases, with 10 bases between the two germline ends. This CDR3 reads CASSLRGWQFF. CDR3 DNA sequence: TGTGCCAGCAGCCTCCGGGGATGGCAGTTCTTC.

This clonotype was picked up a small number of times. The chain joins TRBV30 to TRBJ1-2; 11 bases match TRBD1. V lost 3 bases to trimming and J lost 7 bases; unmatched junction nucleotides: 4. CDR1 is GTSNPN, CDR2 SVGIG, per germline (reference sequence). CDR3 length: 13 amino acids. This CDR3 is CAWRGQGGGGYTF. The CDR3 coding sequence is TGTGCCTGGAGGGGACAGGGGGGAGGTGGCTACACCTTC.

This clonotype was counted ten times or more. The chain employs TRBV2 and TRBJ2-1, with D perhaps matching TRBD2 (5 bases). Germline V gene data show CDR1 as SNHLY and CDR2 as FYNNEI. Trimming stripped 4 bases from V and 6 bases from J, with 10 bases between. This CDR3 contains 13 residues. The CDR3 region is CASSGGPTNEQFF. The CDR3 DNA sequence: TGTGCCAGCAGTGGAGGGCCGACCAATGAGCAGTTCTTC.

This clonotype turned up a few times. This chain uses TRBV6-5 with TRBJ2-7; 7 bases map to TRBD2. This CDR3 spans 14 amino acids. J gave up 0 bases and V 10 bases, and 9 bases lay outside the gene matches. The germline gives CDR1 MNHEY, CDR2 SVGAGI. The CDR3 loop reads CATGGTESSYEQYF. For the CDR3, the DNA is TGTGCCACCGGGGGGACCGAAAGCTCCTACGAGCAGTACTTC.

This chain uses TRBV9 with TRBJ2-3, with 10 bases that match TRBD2. There are 16 residues in the CDR3. V lost 0 bases, J lost 4 bases, and 5 bases stayed unmatched. Germline CDR1 reads SGDLS; CDR2 reads YYNGEE. The CDR3 DNA reads as TGTGCCAGCAGCGTAGCAGCGGGAGGGGGCCCAGATACGCAGTATTTT. It is translated as CASSVAAGGGPDTQYF.

This clonotype was counted ten times or more. J is TRBJ1-2 and V is TRBV19; D is undetermined. The CDR3 totals 12 residues. Trimming stripped 3 bases from V and 8 bases from J, with 10 bases between. From germline, CDR1 is LNHDA and CDR2 SQIVND (reference sequence). CDR3 loop: CASSIRGGGYTF. CDR3 coding DNA: TGTGCCAGTAGTATCCGGGGTGGAGGCTACACCTTC.

This clonotype was seen many times. V usage is TRBV7-3 and J usage is TRBJ2-5; maybe TRBD2 (5 bases). Germline CDR1 reads SGHTA; CDR2 reads FQGTGA. Trimming stripped 2 bases from V and 2 bases from J, with 9 bases between. The length of the CDR3 is 14 residues. The CDR3 nucleotides are TGTGCCAGCAGCTTAGATCGGGAACAAGAGACCCAGTACTTC. Amino acid sequence: CASSLDREQETQYF.

This clonotype was observed many times. This chain uses TRBV20-1 with TRBJ1-5, with D unclear. The CDR3 consists of 15 residues. V was pared by 0 bases and J by 1 base, with 10 bases between. Germline CDR1 is DFQATT and CDR2 is SNEGSKA (reference sequence). DNA of the CDR3: TGCAGTGCTAGAGATCCGGGCCGCAGCAATCAGCCCCAGCATTTT. This encodes CSARDPGRSNQPQHF.

This clonotype was detected ten times or more. The chain is built from TRBV19 and TRBJ2-2; 7 bases line up with TRBD2. The V gene's germline CDR1 is LNHDA and CDR2 SQIVND (reference sequence). CDR3 length equals 14 residues. The V segment lost 0 bases and the J segment 8 bases; nucleotides outside the gene matches: 3. CDR3 region: CASSIERGSGELFF. The CDR3 coding sequence is TGTGCCAGTAGTATAGAGCGGGGGTCAGGGGAGCTGTTTTTT. Full variable domain (missing parts from reference TRBV19 and TRBJ2-2): DGGITQSPKYLFRKEGQNVTLSCEQNLNHDAMYWYRQDPGQGLRLIYYSQIVNDFQKGDIAEGYSVSREKKESFPLTVTSAQKNPTAFYLCASSIERGSGELFFGEGSRLTVL.

This clonotype has a count of ten or more. CDR3 loop: CSALGLAGITGELFF. The DNA for the CDR3 is TGCAGTGCTCTGGGACTAGCGGGTATTACCGGGGAGCTGTTTTTT. The V call is TRBV20-1, the J call TRBJ2-2; 12 bases line up with TRBD2. V was clipped by 5 bases and J by 5 bases; unmatched bases: 6. The CDR3 has 15 residues. Germline CDR1 DFQATT, CDR2 SNEGSKA (reference sequence).

This clonotype was recorded at least ten times. V usage is TRBV24-1 and J usage is TRBJ2-5; 7 nucleotides line up with TRBD2. Germline CDR1 is KGHDR and CDR2 is SFDVKD. The J segment lost 4 bases and the V segment lost 9 bases, leaving 10 bases of the junction unmatched. The CDR3 length is 14 residues. The CDR3 sequence is CATSIAGVGETQYF. CDR3 nucleotide sequence: TGTGCCACCTCAATAGCGGGCGTAGGAGAGACCCAGTACTTC.

The chain uses TRBV7-9 and TRBJ1-5; D unresolved. The CDR3 is 14 amino acids. V dropped 1 base and J dropped 6 bases, with 10 bases sitting between them. Germline CDR1 is SEHNR and CDR2 is FQNEAQ (reference sequence). The CDR3 loop reads CASSLEEGGQPQHF. CDR3 nucleotide sequence: TGTGCCAGCAGCTTAGAGGAGGGCGGTCAGCCCCAGCATTTT. Full variable domain (missing parts from reference TRBV7-9 and TRBJ1-5): DTGVSQNPRHKITKRGQNVTFRCDPISEHNRLYWYRQTLGQGPEFLTYFQNEAQLEKSRLLSDRFSAERPKGSFSTLEIQRTEQGDSAMYLCASSLEEGGQPQHFGDGTRLSIL.

Many counts were recorded for this clonotype. This chain joins TRBV2 and TRBJ2-3, with D possibly TRBD1 on 5 matching bases. Deletions cut 7 bases from V and 7 bases from J, with 9 bases between. This CDR3 is built from 11 residues. Germline V gives CDR1 SNHLY, CDR2 FYNNEI. The CDR3 here is CASIQGYTQYF. Here the CDR3 DNA reads TGTGCCAGCATCCAGGGATATACGCAGTATTTT.

This clonotype was picked up a small number of times. The gene calls are TRBV30 and TRBJ2-6, with D possibly being TRBD1 or TRBD2 (6 bases each). V lost 4 bases, J lost 2 bases, and 15 bases lay in between. The germline gives CDR1 GTSNPN, CDR2 SVGIG (reference sequence). CDR3 length: 16 amino acids. The CDR3 spells CAWKVGGMAGANVLTF. Written as DNA, the CDR3 is TGTGCCTGGAAGGTAGGGGGGATGGCTGGGGCCAACGTCCTGACTTTC.

In this sample, this clonotype turned up many times. In DNA form, the CDR3 reads TGTGCCAGCAGCAGGGAAGGGGACACTGAAGCTTTCTTT. Its translation is CASSREGDTEAFF. The chain uses TRBV27 and TRBJ1-1; D is perhaps TRBD1 (5 bases). Germline V lookup: CDR1 MNHEY, CDR2 SMNVEV (reference sequence). This CDR3 region has 13 residues. V shed 6 bases and J shed 3 bases, with 11 bases lying between them.

This clonotype has just a few counts. The rearrangement links TRBV3-1 to TRBJ2-3; 9 positions agree with TRBD2. Per germline, CDR1 LGHDT and CDR2 YNNKEL (reference sequence). V gave up 1 base and J gave up 0 bases; unmatched junction bases: 2. CDR3 size: 16 residues. The CDR3 DNA reads TGTGCCAGCAGCCAAGTAGCGGGAGTTAGCACAGATACGCAGTATTTT. It is translated as CASSQVAGVSTDTQYF.

This clonotype was picked up many times. The chain uses TRBV5-1 and TRBJ2-4; no clear D gene. Germline CDR1 and CDR2: SGHRS and YFSETQ. CDR3 size: 13 residues. The CDR3 nucleotides are TGCGCTCATAGGAGTCTAGCCAAAAACATTCAGTACTTC. Amino acid sequence: CAHRSLAKNIQYF.

This clonotype occurred a few times. The chain links TRBV11-2 to TRBJ1-5; TRBD1 is a possible D gene (6 bases). Germline CDR1 SGHAT, CDR2 FQNNGV. V lost 5 bases to trimming and J lost 8 bases, with 19 bases between them. This CDR3 has 15 amino acids. The CDR3 DNA follows: TGTGCCAGCAGCCTCTCAGGGGCCGGTGGGGAGCCCCAGCATTTT. Protein sequence: CASSLSGAGGEPQHF.

This clonotype came up many times. V is TRBV30 and J is TRBJ1-5; D perhaps matches TRBD1 (5 bases). This CDR3 is built from 15 residues. Trimming removed 0 bases at V and 2 bases at J, with 11 bases between. The germline gives CDR1 GTSNPN, CDR2 SVGIG (reference sequence). The DNA for the CDR3 is TGTGCCTGGAGTGTCAGTGGGGGGGGCAATCAGCCCCAGCATTTT. Translating it yields CAWSVSGGGNQPQHF.

In this sample, this clonotype turned up many times. The chain employs TRBV12-3 or TRBV12-4 and TRBJ1-2, with D perhaps matching TRBD1 (5 bases). CDR3 length: 14 residues. V gave up 0 bases and J gave up 4 bases, with 9 bases separating them. In DNA form, the CDR3 reads TGTGCCAGCAGTTTAGCCAGGGCCGTCTATGGCTACACCTTC. Translation gives CASSLARAVYGYTF.

At least ten counts were recorded for this clonotype. The V call is TRBV7-9, the J call TRBJ1-1, with a weak D call TRBD1 (5 bases). Germline V gives CDR1 SEHNR, CDR2 FQNEAQ (reference sequence). The CDR3 spans 13 residues. The V end lost 1 base, the J end lost 6 bases, and 9 bases lay between the germline ends. This chain's CDR3 is CASSLEMGAEAFF. CDR3 coding DNA: TGTGCCAGCAGCTTAGAGATGGGGGCTGAAGCTTTCTTT.

CDR3 amino acids: CSAIKGPPGNEQFF. CDR3 bases: TGCAGTGCCATAAAGGGACCCCCGGGGAATGAGCAGTTCTTC. The chain combines TRBV20-1 with TRBJ2-1, with D perhaps given as TRBD1 or TRBD2 (5 bases each). The CDR3 is 14 amino acids. The germline gives CDR1 DFQATT, CDR2 SNEGSKA (reference sequence). V shed 6 bases and J shed 7 bases, with 19 bases lying between them.

This clonotype appeared many times. J is TRBJ2-5 and V is TRBV6-2 or TRBV6-3; TRBD2 aligns across 11 bases. This CDR3 has 15 residues. V was clipped by 6 bases and J by 4 bases; unmatched bases: 7. The germline V gene encodes CDR1 MNHEY and CDR2 SVGEGT. CDR3 amino acids: CASRRLAGFSETQYF. The CDR3 DNA is TGTGCCAGCAGAAGACTAGCGGGATTTTCAGAGACCCAGTACTTC.

This clonotype has a handful of counts. The gene calls are TRBV12-3 or TRBV12-4 and TRBJ2-5; 9 bases are a match to TRBD1. This CDR3 is built from 15 residues. With 6 bases clipped from V and 2 bases from J, the junction kept 7 bases outside the gene matches. The CDR3: CASRSDRGKQETQYF. CDR3 DNA sequence: TGTGCCAGCAGATCGGACAGGGGAAAGCAAGAGACCCAGTACTTC.

This clonotype was counted at least ten times. V and J are TRBV20-1 and TRBJ2-5, with D maybe TRBD2 (6 bases). Germline CDR1 is DFQATT and CDR2 is SNEGSKA (reference sequence). Trimming pared 6 bases from V and 5 bases from J, leaving 13 bases between. This CDR3 contains 12 residues. CDR3 sequence reads: CSAGTARETQYF. In nucleotides, the CDR3 is TGCAGTGCCGGGACTGCGCGGGAGACCCAGTACTTC.